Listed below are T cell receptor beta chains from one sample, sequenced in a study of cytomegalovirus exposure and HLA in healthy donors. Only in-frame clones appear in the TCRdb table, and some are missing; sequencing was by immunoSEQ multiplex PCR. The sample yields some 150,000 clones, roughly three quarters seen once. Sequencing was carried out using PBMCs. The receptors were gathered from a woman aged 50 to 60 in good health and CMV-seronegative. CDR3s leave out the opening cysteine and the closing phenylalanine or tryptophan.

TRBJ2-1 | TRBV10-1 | ASRRGGNNEQF
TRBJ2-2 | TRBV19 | ASGTGEGGELF
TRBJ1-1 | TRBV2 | ASSEKEGEAF
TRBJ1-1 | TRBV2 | ASTQGGGSSEAF
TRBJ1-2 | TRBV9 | ASSVASVNYGYT
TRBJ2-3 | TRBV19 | ASSPLAERGGRDTQY
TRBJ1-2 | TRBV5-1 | ASSQTASNYGYT
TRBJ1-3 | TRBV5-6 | ASSFGPGQDTTIY
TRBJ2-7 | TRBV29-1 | SVLQGGYEQY
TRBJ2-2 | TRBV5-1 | ASSLGQNTGELF
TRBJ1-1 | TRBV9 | ASSVGLFPSMGAF
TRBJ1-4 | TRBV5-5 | ASSLEQAGEKLF
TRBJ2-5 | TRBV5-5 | ASSWGPGTGGETQY
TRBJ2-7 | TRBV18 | ASSADRNYEQY
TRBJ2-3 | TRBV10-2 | ASVGLGTTDTQY
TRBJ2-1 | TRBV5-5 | ASSPTSGDFNEQF
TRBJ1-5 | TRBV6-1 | ASSRGGGGYEPQH
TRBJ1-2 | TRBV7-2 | ASSLYESWRIYGYT
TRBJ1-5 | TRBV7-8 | ASSKDRTHSNQPQH
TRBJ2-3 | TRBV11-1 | ASSPRGIDTQY
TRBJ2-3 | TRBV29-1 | SVGRGGGLDTQY
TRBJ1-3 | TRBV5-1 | ASSLSDRAPPPQSGNTIY
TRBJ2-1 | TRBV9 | ASSVGLADEQF
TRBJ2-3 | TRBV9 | ASSVGGGPTDTQY
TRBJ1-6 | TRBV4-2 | ASSQEAFPVRGRDSPLH
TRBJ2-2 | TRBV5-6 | ASSFIQRGASGELF
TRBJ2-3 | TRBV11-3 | ASSSTYSTSSTDTQY
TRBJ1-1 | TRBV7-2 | ASSLKSDRVGGNTEAF
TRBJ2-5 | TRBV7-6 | ASSPLTSGGKQETQY
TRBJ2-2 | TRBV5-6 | ASSPVGGRTGELF
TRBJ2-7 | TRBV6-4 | ASSDSDWGQGNEQY
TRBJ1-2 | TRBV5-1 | ASSLGQSNYGYT
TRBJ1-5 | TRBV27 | ASSGKTGIQGNQPQH
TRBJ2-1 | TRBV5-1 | ASSLGGGAELEQF
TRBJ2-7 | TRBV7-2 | ASSSQRGPWEQY
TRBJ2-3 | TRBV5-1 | ASSFNGGWTDTQY
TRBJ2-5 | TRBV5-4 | ASSNSYRGRETQY
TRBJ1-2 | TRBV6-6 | ASSLEVSIYYGYT
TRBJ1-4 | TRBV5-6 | ASSLVAVGEKLF
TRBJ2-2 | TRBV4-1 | ASSQDAGANTGELF
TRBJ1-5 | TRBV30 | AWQQNREPQH
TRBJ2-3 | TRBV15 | ATSYDSLTDTQY
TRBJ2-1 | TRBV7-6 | ASSLGWLGLHNEQF
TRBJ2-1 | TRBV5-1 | ASRPELAGGVNEQF
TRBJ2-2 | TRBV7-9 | ASSFWDLQGTGELF
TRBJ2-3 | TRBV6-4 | ASSDGGATDTQY
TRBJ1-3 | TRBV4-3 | ASSQDRRGSGNTIY
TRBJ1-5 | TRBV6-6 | ASSLEQGSNQPQH
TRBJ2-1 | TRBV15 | ATGLLRSSYNEQF
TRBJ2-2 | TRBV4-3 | ASSQPGLNTGELF
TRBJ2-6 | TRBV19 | ASLSRSGANVLT
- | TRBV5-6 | ASSRGGNEQY
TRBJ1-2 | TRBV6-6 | ASIPSTDPVAGYT
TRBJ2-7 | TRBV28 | ASRPPGTGGYEQY
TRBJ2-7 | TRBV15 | ATSRGAPGQGTYEQY
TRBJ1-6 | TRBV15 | ATSRFFRGAGSYNSPLH
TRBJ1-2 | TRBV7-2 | ASSVFGQGIDYGYT